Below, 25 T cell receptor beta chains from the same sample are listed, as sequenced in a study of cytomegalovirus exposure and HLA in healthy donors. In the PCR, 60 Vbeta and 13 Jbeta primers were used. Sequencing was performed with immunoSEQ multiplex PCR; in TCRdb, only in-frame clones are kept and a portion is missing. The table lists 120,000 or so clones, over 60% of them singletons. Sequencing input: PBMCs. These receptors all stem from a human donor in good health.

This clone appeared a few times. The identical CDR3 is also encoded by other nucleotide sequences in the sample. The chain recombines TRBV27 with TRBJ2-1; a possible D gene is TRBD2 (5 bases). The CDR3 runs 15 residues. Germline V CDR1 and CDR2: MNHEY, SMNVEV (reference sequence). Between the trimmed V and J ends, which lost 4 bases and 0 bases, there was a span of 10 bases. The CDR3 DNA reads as TGTGCCAGCAGTTCTCGGGGTAGCTCCTACAATGAGCAGTTCTTC. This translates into CASSSRGSSYNEQFF.

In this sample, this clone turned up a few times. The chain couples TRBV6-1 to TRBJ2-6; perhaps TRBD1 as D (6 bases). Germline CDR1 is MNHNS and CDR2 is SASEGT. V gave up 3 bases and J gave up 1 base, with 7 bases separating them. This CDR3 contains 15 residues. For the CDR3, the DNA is TGTGCCAGCAGTGACACAGGGTCTGGGGCCAACGTCCTGACTTTC. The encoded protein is CASSDTGSGANVLTF.

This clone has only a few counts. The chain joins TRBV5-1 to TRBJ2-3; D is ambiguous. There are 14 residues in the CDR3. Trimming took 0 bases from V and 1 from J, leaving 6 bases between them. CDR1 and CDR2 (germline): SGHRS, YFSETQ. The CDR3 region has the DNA TGCGCCAGCAGCTTGGCCAGGCGCACAGATACGCAGTATTTT. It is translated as CASSLARRTDTQYF.

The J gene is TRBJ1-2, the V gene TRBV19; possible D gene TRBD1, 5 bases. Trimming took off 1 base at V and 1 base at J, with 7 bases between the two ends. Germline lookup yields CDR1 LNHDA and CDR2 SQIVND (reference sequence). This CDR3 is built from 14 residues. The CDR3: CASSIAGDNYGYTF. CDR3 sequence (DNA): TGTGCCAGTAGTATAGCGGGGGATAACTATGGCTACACCTTC.

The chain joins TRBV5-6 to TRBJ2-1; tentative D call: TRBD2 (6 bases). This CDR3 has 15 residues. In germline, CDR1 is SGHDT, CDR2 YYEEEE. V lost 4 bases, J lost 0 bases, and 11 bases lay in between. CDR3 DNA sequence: TGTGCCAGCAGCCTAGCGCTGAGCTCCTACAATGAGCAGTTCTTC. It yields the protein CASSLALSSYNEQFF.

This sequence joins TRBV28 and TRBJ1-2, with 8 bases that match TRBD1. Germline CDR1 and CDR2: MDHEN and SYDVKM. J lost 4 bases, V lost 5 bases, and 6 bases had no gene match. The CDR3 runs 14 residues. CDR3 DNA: TGTGCCAGCAGTATACAGGGGGGGGTCTATGGCTACACCTTC. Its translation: CASSIQGGVYGYTF.

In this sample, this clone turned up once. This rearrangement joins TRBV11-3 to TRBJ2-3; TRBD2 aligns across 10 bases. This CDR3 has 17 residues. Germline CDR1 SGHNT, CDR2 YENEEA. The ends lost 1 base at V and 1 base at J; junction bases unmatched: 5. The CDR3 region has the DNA TGTGCCAGCAGCTTAGGGACTAGCGGACAACGCACAGATACGCAGTATTTT. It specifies CASSLGTSGQRTDTQYF.

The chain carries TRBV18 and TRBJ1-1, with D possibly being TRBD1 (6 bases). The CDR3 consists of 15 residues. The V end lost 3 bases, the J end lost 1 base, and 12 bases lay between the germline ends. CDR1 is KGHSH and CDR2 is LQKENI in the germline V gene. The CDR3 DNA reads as TGTGCCAGCTCACCGGAAGGGGGAGCGAACACTGAAGCTTTCTTT. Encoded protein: CASSPEGGANTEAFF. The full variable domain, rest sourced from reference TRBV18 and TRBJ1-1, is NAGVMQNPRHLVRRRGQEARLRCSPMKGHSHVYWYRQLPEEGLKFMVYLQKENIIDESGMPKERFSAEFPKEGPSILRIQQVVRGDSAAYFCASSPEGGANTEAFFGQGTRLTVV.

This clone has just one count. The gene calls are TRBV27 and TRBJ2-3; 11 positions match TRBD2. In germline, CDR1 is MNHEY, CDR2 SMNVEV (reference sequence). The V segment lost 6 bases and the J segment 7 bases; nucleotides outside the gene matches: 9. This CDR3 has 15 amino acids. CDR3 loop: CASRTLAGASNTQYF. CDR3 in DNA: TGTGCCAGCAGGACACTAGCGGGGGCCTCGAATACGCAGTATTTT.

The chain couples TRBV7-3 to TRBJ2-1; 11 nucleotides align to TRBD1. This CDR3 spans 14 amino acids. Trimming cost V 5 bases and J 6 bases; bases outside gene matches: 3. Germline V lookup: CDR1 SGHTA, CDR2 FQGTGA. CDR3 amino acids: CASSLGTGGNEQFF. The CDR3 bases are TGTGCCAGCAGCCTCGGGACAGGGGGCAATGAGCAGTTCTTC.

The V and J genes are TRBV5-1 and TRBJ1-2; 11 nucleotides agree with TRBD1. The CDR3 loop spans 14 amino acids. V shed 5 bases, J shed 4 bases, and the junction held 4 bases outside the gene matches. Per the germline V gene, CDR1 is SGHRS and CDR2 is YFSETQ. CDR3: CASRGQGEVYGYTF. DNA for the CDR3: TGCGCCAGCAGGGGACAGGGGGAGGTCTATGGCTACACCTTC.

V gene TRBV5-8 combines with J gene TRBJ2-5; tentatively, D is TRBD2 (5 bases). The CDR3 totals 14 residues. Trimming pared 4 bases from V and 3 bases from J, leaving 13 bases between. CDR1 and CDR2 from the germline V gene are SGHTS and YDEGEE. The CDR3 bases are TGTGCCAGCAGCCGCGGACTCGATAAAGAGACCCAGTACTTC. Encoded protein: CASSRGLDKETQYF. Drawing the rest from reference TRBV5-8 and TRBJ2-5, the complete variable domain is EAGVTQSPTHLIKTRGQQATLRCSPISGHTSVYWYQQALGLGLQFLLWYDEGEERNRGNFPPRFSGRQFPNYSSELNVNALELEDSALYLCASSRGLDKETQYFGPGTRLLVL.

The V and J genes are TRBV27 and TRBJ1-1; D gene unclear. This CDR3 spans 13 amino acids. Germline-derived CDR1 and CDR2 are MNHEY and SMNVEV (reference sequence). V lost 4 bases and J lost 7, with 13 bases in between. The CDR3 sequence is CASSSRLVGEAFF. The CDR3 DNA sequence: TGTGCCAGCAGTTCTAGACTTGTGGGTGAAGCTTTCTTT.

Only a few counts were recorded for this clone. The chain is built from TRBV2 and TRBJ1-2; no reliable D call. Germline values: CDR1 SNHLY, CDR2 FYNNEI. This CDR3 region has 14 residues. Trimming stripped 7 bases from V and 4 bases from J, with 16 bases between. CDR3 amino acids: CASISRDKSYGYTF. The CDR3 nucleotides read TGTGCCAGCATCTCACGAGATAAATCCTATGGCTACACCTTC.

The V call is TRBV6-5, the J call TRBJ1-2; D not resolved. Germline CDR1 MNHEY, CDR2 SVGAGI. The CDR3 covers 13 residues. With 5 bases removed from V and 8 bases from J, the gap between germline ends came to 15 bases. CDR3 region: CASSDRARGGYTF. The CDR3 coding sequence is TGTGCCAGCAGTGACCGGGCAAGAGGGGGCTACACCTTC.

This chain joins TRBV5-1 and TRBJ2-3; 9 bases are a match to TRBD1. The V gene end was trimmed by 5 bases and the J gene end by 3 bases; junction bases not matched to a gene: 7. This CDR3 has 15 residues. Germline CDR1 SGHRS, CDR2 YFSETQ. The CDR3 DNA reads TGCGCCAGCAGATACGGGACAGGGATGACAGATACGCAGTATTTT. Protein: CASRYGTGMTDTQYF.

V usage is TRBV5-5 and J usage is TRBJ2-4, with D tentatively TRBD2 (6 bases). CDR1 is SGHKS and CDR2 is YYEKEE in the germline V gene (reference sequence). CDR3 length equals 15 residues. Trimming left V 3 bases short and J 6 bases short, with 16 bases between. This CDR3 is CASSSAGGTGNIQYF. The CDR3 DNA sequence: TGTGCCAGCAGCTCGGCAGGTGGGACTGGAAACATTCAGTACTTC.

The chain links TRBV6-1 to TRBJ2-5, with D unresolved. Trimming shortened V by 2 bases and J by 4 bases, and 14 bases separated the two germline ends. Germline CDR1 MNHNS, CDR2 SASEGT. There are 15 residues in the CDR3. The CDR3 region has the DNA TGTGCCAGCAGTGAACGTCCTTCCTTCGGAGAGACCCAGTACTTC. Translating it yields CASSERPSFGETQYF.

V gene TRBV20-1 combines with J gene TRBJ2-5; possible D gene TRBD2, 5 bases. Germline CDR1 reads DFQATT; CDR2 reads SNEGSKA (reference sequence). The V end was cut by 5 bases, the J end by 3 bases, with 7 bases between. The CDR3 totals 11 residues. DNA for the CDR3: TGCAGTGCTGGGGAGAAAGAGACCCAGTACTTC. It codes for CSAGEKETQYF.

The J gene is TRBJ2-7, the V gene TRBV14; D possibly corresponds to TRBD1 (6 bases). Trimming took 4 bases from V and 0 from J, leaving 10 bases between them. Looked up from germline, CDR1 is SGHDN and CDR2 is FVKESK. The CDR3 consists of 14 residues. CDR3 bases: TGTGCCAGCAGCCCTCAACAGGGCTCCTACGAGCAGTACTTC. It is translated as CASSPQQGSYEQYF.

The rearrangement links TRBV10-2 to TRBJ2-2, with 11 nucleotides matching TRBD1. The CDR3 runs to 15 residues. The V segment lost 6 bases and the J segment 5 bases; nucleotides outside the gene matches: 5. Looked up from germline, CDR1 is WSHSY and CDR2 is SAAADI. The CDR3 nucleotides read TGCGCCAGCAGGGGGACAGGGGGGAGAACCGGGGAGCTGTTTTTT. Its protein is CASRGTGGRTGELFF.

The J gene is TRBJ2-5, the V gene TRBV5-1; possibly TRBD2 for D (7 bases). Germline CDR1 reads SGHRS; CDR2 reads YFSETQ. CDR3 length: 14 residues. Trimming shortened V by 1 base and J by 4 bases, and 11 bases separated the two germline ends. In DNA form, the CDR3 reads TGCGCCAGCAGCTTGCCGGGGGGCGCAGAGACCCAGTACTTC. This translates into CASSLPGGAETQYF.

The CDR3 is CASSTNGGQGGYYGYTF. The CDR3 nucleotides read TGTGCCAGCAGCACCAACGGGGGACAGGGGGGATACTATGGCTACACCTTC. The chain joins TRBV7-2 to TRBJ1-2; 11 nucleotides align to TRBD1. The CDR3 is 17 residues long. V was pared by 5 bases and J by 3 bases, with 11 bases of the junction left unmatched. CDR1 and CDR2 from the germline V gene are SGHTA and FQGNSA. The complete variable domain, with remaining parts taken from reference TRBV7-2 and TRBJ1-2, reads GAGVSQSPSNKVTEKGKDVELRCDPISGHTALYWYRQSLGQGLEFLIYFQGNSAPDKSGLPSDRFSAERTGGSVSTLTIQRTQQEDSAVYLCASSTNGGQGGYYGYTFGSGTRLTVV.

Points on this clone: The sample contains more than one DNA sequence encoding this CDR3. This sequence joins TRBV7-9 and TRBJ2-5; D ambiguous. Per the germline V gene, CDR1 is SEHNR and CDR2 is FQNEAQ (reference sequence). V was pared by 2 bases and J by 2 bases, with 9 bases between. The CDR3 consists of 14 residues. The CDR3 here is CASSLRLDQETQYF. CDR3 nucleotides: TGTGCCAGCAGCTTACGGCTAGATCAAGAGACCCAGTACTTC. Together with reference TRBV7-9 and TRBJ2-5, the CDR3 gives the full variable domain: DTGVSQNPRHKITKRGQNVTFRCDPISEHNRLYWYRQTLGQGPEFLTYFQNEAQLEKSRLLSDRFSAERPKGSFSTLEIQRTEQGDSAMYLCASSLRLDQETQYFGPGTRLLVL.

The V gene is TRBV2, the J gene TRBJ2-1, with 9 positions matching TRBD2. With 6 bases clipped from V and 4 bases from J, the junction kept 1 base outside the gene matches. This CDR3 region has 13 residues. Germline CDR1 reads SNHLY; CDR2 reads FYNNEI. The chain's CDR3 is CASSAGGYNEQFF. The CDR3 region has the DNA TGTGCCAGCAGCGCGGGAGGGTACAATGAGCAGTTCTTC.